The rows below give T cell receptor beta chains drawn from one sample of a study of shared clonotypes between healthy human individuals. Assay used: immunoSEQ multiplex PCR; TCRdb lists only in-frame clones, some missing. The sample contains about 480,000 clones, about 75% of which appear only once. The sequencing sample was made of PBMCs. These receptors were obtained from a woman aged 40-49 years in good health. Some clones in this sample may be carry-over from other donors' samples. The CDR3 runs from the conserved cysteine through the conserved F or W. D genes are given only for firm matches. Rows give clone size only sometimes, using once, few, many, or a class for an expanded clone.

d_call j_call clone_size v_call cdr3_nt cdr3_aa
NA TRBJ2-7 NA TRBV28 TGTGCCAGCAGTTTAGCTCCATTATGGTACGAGCAGTACTTC CASSLAPLWYEQYF
NA TRBJ2-6 NA TRBV7-8 TGTGCCAGCAGCCTAATTGGGGTGGCTGGGGCCAACGTCCTGACTTTC CASSLIGVAGANVLTF
TRBD2 TRBJ2-7 NA TRBV2 TGTGCCAGCAGTGAAGCTAGCGGGAATGGCGAGCAGTACTTC CASSEASGNGEQYF
NA TRBJ2-2 NA TRBV4-1 TGCGCCAGCAGCCAAGCTCGTCGAACGAACACCGGGGAGCTGTTTTTT CASSQARRTNTGELFF
TRBD2 TRBJ2-3 NA TRBV5-4 TGTGCCAGCAGCCCGGGACTAGCGGGGAGGGGCCCAGATACGCAGTATTTT CASSPGLAGRGPDTQYF
TRBD1 TRBJ2-1 few TRBV7-2 TGTGCCAGCAGCATAGACAGGGGGCTCAATGAGCAGTTCTTC CASSIDRGLNEQFF
TRBD2 TRBJ2-7 NA TRBV29-1 TGCAGCGTTGAAGGGACTAGCGGGAGGGCCCGCTACGAGCAGTACTTC CSVEGTSGRARYEQYF
NA TRBJ2-1 few TRBV19 TGTGCCAGGAGTGCACCCGAGGGGGGCGATGAGCAGTTCTTC CARSAPEGGDEQFF
NA TRBJ1-5 NA TRBV2 TGTGCCAGCAGTTTCCTGAATGGGGGCAATCAGCCCCAGCATTTT CASSFLNGGNQPQHF
TRBD1 TRBJ2-2 many TRBV6-6 TGTGCCAGCAGCACAGGGGACGCCGGGGAGCTGTTTTTT CASSTGDAGELFF
TRBD2 TRBJ2-7 NA TRBV30 TGTGCCTGGAGTGAGCGGGGCCTCTCCTACGAGCAGTACTTC CAWSERGLSYEQYF
TRBD2 TRBJ2-2 NA TRBV4-2 TGTGCCAGCAGTTTAGGGACTAGCGGGAGCGGGACCGGGGAGCTGTTTTTT CASSLGTSGSGTGELFF
NA TRBJ1-4 NA TRBV5-4 TGTGCCAGCAGCTTGCTGGGGGAAAAACTGTTTTTT CASSLLGEKLFF
NA TRBJ2-7 NA TRBV7-2 TGTGCCAGCAGCTTTACCCCCGGGGCCCCCCACTTC CASSFTPGAPHF
NA TRBJ1-5 NA TRBV5-1 TGCGCCAGCAGCCGGCGGTCTGCCAGGGGAATATACCAGCCCCAGCATTTT CASSRRSARGIYQPQHF
NA TRBJ1-1 NA TRBV19 TGTGCCAGTAGCGCCGAGAGACAATCGAACACTGAAGCTTTCTTT CASSAERQSNTEAFF
NA TRBJ2-1 once TRBV4-3 TGCGCCAGCAGCCTAGGGTGGGGCGGGCGGCACCCTCTCAATGAGCAGTTCTTC CASSLGWGGRHPLNEQFF
NA TRBJ2-5 NA TRBV27 TGTGCCACCCGGGGACTTAGGGAGCGGGAGACCCAGTACTTC CATRGLRERETQYF
NA TRBJ1-2 NA TRBV5-1 TGCGCCAGCAGTACGCAGTCTTCTAACTATGGCTACACCTTC CASSTQSSNYGYTF
TRBD2 TRBJ2-1 NA TRBV27 TGTGCCAGCCGGACTAGCGGGATATACAATGAGCAGTTCTTC CASRTSGIYNEQFF
NA TRBJ1-2 NA TRBV1 TGCACCAGCAGCCACCAGGGTGTGTGGGACTATGGCTACACCTTC CTSSHQGVWDYGYTF
NA TRBJ1-5 few TRBV19 TGTGCCAGTAGTATCTCGGCCGTCAATAGCAATCAGCCCCAGCATTTT CASSISAVNSNQPQHF
TRBD1 TRBJ1-1 NA TRBV29-1 TGCAGCGGCCGGGACAGGGGGATTAAAGATTTCTTT CSGRDRGIKDFF
NA TRBJ2-5 NA TRBV5-4 TGTGCCAGCAGTCTGAACCAGGGATGGGAGACCCAGTACTTC CASSLNQGWETQYF
NA TRBJ1-4 NA TRBV7-2 TGTGCCAGCAGCTTAGGGGTAGGAAATGAAAAACTGTTTTTT CASSLGVGNEKLFF
NA TRBJ1-2 NA TRBV9 TGTGCCAGCAGCGTAGGTCCGGAACTAACTAACTATGGCTACACCTTC CASSVGPELTNYGYTF
TRBD1 TRBJ2-3 NA TRBV18 TGTGCCAGCACACCCGGTGGCAGGGGGCCAGATACGCAGTATTTT CASTPGGRGPDTQYF
NA TRBJ2-5 NA TRBV9 TGTGCCAGCAGCGTCACCGCGAGAGCAGAGACCCAGTACTTC CASSVTARAETQYF
NA TRBJ1-5 NA TRBV7-2 TGTGCCAGCAGCCCCCTCCATTTGGGGGCCGGGTATAGCAATCAGCCCCAGCATTTT CASSPLHLGAGYSNQPQHF
NA TRBJ1-2 NA TRBV27 TGTGCCAGCAGTCCCCTGTGGGAGGGCCCTCTTGTCGGCTACACCTTC CASSPLWEGPLVGYTF
NA TRBJ1-2 NA TRBV13 TGTGCCAGCAGCTTAGCGACAAATACTAACTATGGCTACACCTTC CASSLATNTNYGYTF
TRBD1 TRBJ1-2 once TRBV14 TGTGCCAGCAGCCAAGGCGTCAGGGGGGTATCTAACTATGGCTACACCTTC CASSQGVRGVSNYGYTF
NA TRBJ2-1 NA TRBV6-6 TGTGCCAGCAGTACTAGTTTCACCTACAATGAGCAGTTCTTC CASSTSFTYNEQFF
TRBD2 TRBJ2-2 NA TRBV6-6 TGTGCCAGCAGTCATCCGGGACTAGAGATCGGGGAGCTGTTTTTT CASSHPGLEIGELFF
TRBD1 TRBJ2-1 NA TRBV11-2 TGTGCCAGCAGCTTAGAACGGACAGGGATCCATGAGCAGTTCTTC CASSLERTGIHEQFF
TRBD2 TRBJ2-3 NA TRBV10-3 TGTGCCATCAGAAGCGGGACTAGCGCAGATACGCAGTATTTT CAIRSGTSADTQYF
NA TRBJ2-5 once TRBV7-9 TGTGCCAGCAGCCAACTTAGGGGCACGGCCCAAGAGACCCAGTACTTC CASSQLRGTAQETQYF
TRBD1 TRBJ1-2 NA TRBV12-5 TGTGCTAGTGGTAGCGCCTCGGGGGACAGGGGATCTGGCTACACCTTC CASGSASGDRGSGYTF
TRBD1 TRBJ2-7 NA TRBV28 TGTGCCAGCATGACCCAGGGACAGGGCTCCTACGAGCAGTACTTC CASMTQGQGSYEQYF
NA TRBJ2-1 NA TRBV5-1 TGCGCCAGCAGCTTGGACAGGAGCTCCTACAATGAGCAGTTCTTC CASSLDRSSYNEQFF
TRBD1 TRBJ1-4 NA TRBV7-9 TGTGCCAGCAGCTATAGAGCGACAGGGTCTGAAAAACTGTTTTTT CASSYRATGSEKLFF
NA TRBJ1-5 NA TRBV28 TGTGCCAGCAGTTACTCCCCTTGGGGGTTTAGCAATCAGCCCCAGCATTTT CASSYSPWGFSNQPQHF
TRBD1 TRBJ1-5 NA TRBV19 TGTGCCAGTAGTGGGACAGGGGGCAATCAGCCCCAGCATTTT CASSGTGGNQPQHF
TRBD2 TRBJ2-7 NA TRBV6-1 TGTGCCAGCAGAGAACTTTCCCCTAGCGGGAGGGGAGCCGAGCAGTACTTC CASRELSPSGRGAEQYF
TRBD2 TRBJ2-7 NA TRBV28 TGTGCCAGCAGTACCCGCTTAGCGGGACGGGAGCAGTACTTC CASSTRLAGREQYF
TRBD2 TRBJ2-7 NA TRBV6-1 TGTGCCAGCAGAGTAGCAGCGGGGTACGAGCAGTACTTC CASRVAAGYEQYF
TRBD2 TRBJ2-1 NA TRBV7-2 TGTGCCAGCAGCGGGGCCAGGCGGGAGGGCCTTGGTGAGCAGTTCTTC CASSGARREGLGEQFF
NA TRBJ2-1 NA TRBV19 TGTGCCAGTAGTATGGGTCTAGCAGCTCACAATGAGCAGTTCTTC CASSMGLAAHNEQFF
NA TRBJ1-4 few TRBV2 TGTGCCAGCAGTGGGTCTGCCGGGAATGAAAAACTGTTTTTT CASSGSAGNEKLFF
NA TRBJ1-2 NA TRBV19 TGTGCCAGTAGGACACAGGTCTCGTCCCCCCACTACACCTTC CASRTQVSSPHYTF
TRBD1 TRBJ1-5 NA TRBV7-9 TGTGCCAGCAGCCTTGACAAGACAGGGTCCTTTCAGCCCCAGCATTTT CASSLDKTGSFQPQHF
TRBD2 TRBJ2-7 NA TRBV5-1 TGCGCCAGCAGCTTGCCTAGCGGGACTTACGAGCAGTACTTC CASSLPSGTYEQYF
NA TRBJ1-6 NA TRBV7-8 TGTGCCAGCAGCTTGGGGGGCTCGGATTCACCCCTCCACTTT CASSLGGSDSPLHF